These 27 T cell receptor beta chains were all obtained from the same sample, sequenced in a study of CD8 T cells in ankylosing spondylitis. TCRdb ran MiXCR on the 5' RACE reads and lists one entry per CDR3 protein. The table records 300,000 to 350,000 distinct CDR3 sequences, around 15% of them present only once. Sequencing was done on a sample of blood, either unsorted or a sorted T cell fraction (not recorded which). The receptor set was obtained from a male donor with ankylosing spondylitis or in good health (not recorded which).

This clonotype was seen only a few times. V gene TRBV6-5 combines with J gene TRBJ2-2; 10 bases are shared with TRBD2. The CDR3 runs 16 residues. Per germline, CDR1 MNHEY and CDR2 SVGAGI. V lost 4 bases to trimming and J lost 5 bases; unmatched junction nucleotides: 7. CDR3 sequence: CASSSLAGGNTGELFF. CDR3 nucleotides: TGTGCCAGCAGTTCCTTAGCGGGAGGAAATACCGGGGAGCTGTTTTTT.

The rearrangement joins TRBV6-4 to TRBJ2-3, with TRBD1 matching 9 bases. Germline CDR1 and CDR2: MRHNA and SNTAGT. The CDR3 is 14 amino acids. V lost 6 bases and J lost 3; bases outside the gene matches: 4. CDR3 sequence (DNA): TGTGCCAGCAGCCGGGACAGGGAAACAGATACGCAGTATTTT. As protein: CASSRDRETDTQYF.

This clonotype occurred a few times. The chain couples TRBV19 to TRBJ1-2; TRBD1 agrees at 9 bases. This CDR3 region has 14 residues. Germline V gives CDR1 LNHDA, CDR2 SQIVND (reference sequence). V dropped 7 bases and J dropped 5; count of bases not matched to a gene: 8. The chain's CDR3 is CASTRAGTGYGYTF. CDR3 nucleotide sequence: TGTGCCAGTACCCGGGCGGGGACAGGGTATGGCTACACCTTC.

The table lists this clonotype with a few counts. The chain is built from TRBV4-1 and TRBJ2-7, with D tentatively TRBD1 (5 bases). V was pared by 4 bases and J by 7 bases, with 23 bases between. The CDR3 runs to 16 residues. Germline V gene lookup returns CDR1 MGHRA and CDR2 YSYEKL. This CDR3 reads CASSPVTGPRAYEQYF. The CDR3 coding sequence is TGCGCCAGCAGCCCGGTTACAGGCCCCCGGGCTTATGAGCAGTACTTC.

Many counts were recorded for this clonotype. The chain recombines TRBV7-2 with TRBJ1-2; D not resolved. This CDR3 spans 15 amino acids. CDR1 is SGHTA and CDR2 is FQGNSA in the germline V gene. V gave up 1 base and J gave up 4 bases, with 13 bases separating them. CDR3 bases: TGTGCCAGCAGCTTAGAGCCTCAGGTCAGCTATGGCTACACCTTC. It specifies CASSLEPQVSYGYTF.

This clonotype was detected a few times. The V and J genes are TRBV20-1 and TRBJ1-4; 7 bases align to TRBD1. CDR3 size: 13 residues. With 4 bases clipped from V and 3 bases from J, the junction kept 2 bases outside the gene matches. Germline assignment: CDR1 DFQATT and CDR2 SNEGSKA (reference sequence). The CDR3 sequence is CSATGTANEKLFF. DNA for the CDR3: TGCAGTGCTACCGGGACAGCTAATGAAAAACTGTTTTTT.

This clonotype was recorded a few times. The chain employs TRBV7-2 and TRBJ2-3; TRBD2 agrees at 11 bases. This CDR3 comprises 15 residues. The junction had 12 bases not matched to a gene; V was cut back by 5 bases and J by 11 bases. Germline V gene sequence: CDR1 SGHTA, CDR2 FQGNSA. The CDR3 bases are TGTGCCAGCAGCCTTGCGATAGCGGGGGGGCCGATGCAGTATTTT. Residues: CASSLAIAGGPMQYF. Based on the CDR3 plus reference TRBV7-2 and TRBJ2-3, the full variable domain is GAGVSQSPSNKVTEKGKDVELRCDPISGHTALYWYRQSLGQGLEFLIYFQGNSAPDKSGLPSDRFSAERTGGSVSTLTIQRTQQEDSAVYLCASSLAIAGGPMQYFGPGTRLTVL.

This clonotype occurred many times. The chain combines TRBV4-2 with TRBJ2-1; D may be TRBD1 (5 bases). The CDR3 loop spans 15 amino acids. Looked up from germline, CDR1 is LGHNA and CDR2 is YNFKEQ. V was pared by 0 bases and J by 5 bases, with 11 bases between. CDR3 sequence: CASSQEGVGNNEQFF. The CDR3 bases are TGTGCCAGCAGCCAAGAAGGGGTAGGAAACAATGAGCAGTTCTTC.

This rearrangement joins TRBV3-1 to TRBJ2-5, with D perhaps matching TRBD2 (7 bases). The CDR3 loop spans 13 amino acids. Germline CDR1 reads LGHDT; CDR2 reads YNNKEL (reference sequence). Trimming removed 8 bases from V and 5 bases from J, with 15 bases in between. Here the CDR3 DNA reads TGTGCCAGCTCCGGGGGGCTCCAGGAGACCCAGTACTTC. It is translated as CASSGGLQETQYF.

The V and J genes are TRBV4-1 and TRBJ2-3; 15 positions match TRBD2. CDR1 and CDR2 (germline): MGHRA, YSYEKL. This CDR3 comprises 17 residues. V lost 6 bases, J lost 6 bases, and 10 bases stayed unmatched. In nucleotides, the CDR3 is TGCGCCAGCAGTCTCGGGACTAGCGGGAGGATGGGGGATACGCAGTATTTT. Amino acids: CASSLGTSGRMGDTQYF.

The rearrangement uses TRBV5-6 and TRBJ1-2; 8 bases agree with TRBD1. The CDR3 totals 17 residues. V dropped 4 bases and J dropped 6; count of bases not matched to a gene: 17. Per the germline V gene, CDR1 is SGHDT and CDR2 is YYEEEE. CDR3 sequence (DNA): TGTGCCAGCAGCGCTCTGGACAGGGAAAGAGAGAAAAATGGCTACACCTTC. It encodes CASSALDREREKNGYTF.

This clonotype was observed a handful of times. The genes are TRBV29-1 and TRBJ2-3; D could derive from TRBD1 or TRBD2 (5 bases each). The V gene's germline CDR1 is SQVTM and CDR2 ANQGSEA. The CDR3 length is 18 residues. Trimming cost V 3 bases and J 0 bases, with 22 bases left between them. CDR3 amino acids: CSVDSGQRFFASTDTQYF. The CDR3, as DNA: TGCAGCGTTGACTCGGGGCAGAGATTCTTCGCTAGCACAGATACGCAGTATTTT.

This clonotype came up once. The rearrangement links TRBV4-1 to TRBJ2-1, with 7 bases fitting TRBD2. This CDR3 is built from 11 residues. CDR1 is MGHRA, CDR2 YSYEKL, per germline. V gave up 7 bases and J gave up 7 bases; unmatched junction bases: 1. The CDR3 nucleotides are TGCGCCAGCAAGGGAGGGAATGAGCAGTTCTTC. Its protein is CASKGGNEQFF.

Ten or more counts support this clonotype. The V gene is TRBV4-1, the J gene TRBJ2-2, with a weak D call TRBD2 (6 bases). CDR1 is MGHRA and CDR2 is YSYEKL in the germline V gene. The CDR3 sequence is 15 residues long. V shed 1 base and J shed 4 bases, with 10 bases lying between them. The CDR3 is CASSQVAGSTGELFF. CDR3 sequence (DNA): TGCGCCAGCAGCCAAGTTGCGGGGAGCACCGGGGAGCTGTTTTTT.

This clonotype occurred a few times. This chain links TRBV30 with TRBJ1-2; TRBD1 matches 7 bases. From germline, CDR1 is GTSNPN and CDR2 SVGIG (reference sequence). V gave up 3 bases and J gave up 2 bases; unmatched junction bases: 12. The CDR3 runs 16 residues. CDR3 in DNA: TGTGCCTGGAGCCGAGAGAATTACAGGGGAAACTATGGCTACACCTTC. Protein product: CAWSRENYRGNYGYTF.

The genes are TRBV6-1 and TRBJ2-5; D not resolved. V lost 1 base to trimming and J lost 4 bases, with 10 bases between them. In germline, CDR1 is MNHNS, CDR2 SASEGT. This CDR3 comprises 14 residues. CDR3 nucleotide sequence: TGTGCCAGCAGTGAAGAAGTCCTGGGAGAGACCCAGTACTTC. Its translation: CASSEEVLGETQYF.

The gene calls are TRBV21-1 and TRBJ2-7; the table's D gene call, TRBD1, was not cross checked with the DNA. TRBV21-1 is assigned pseudogene status. CDR3 length: 17 amino acids. For the CDR3, the DNA is TGTGCCAGCAGCAAAGAAATTCTGGGGGTTCTTCCCTACGAGCAGTACTTC. This gives the protein CASSKEILGVLPYEQYF.

This clonotype was recorded a few times. The chain is built from TRBV18 and TRBJ2-7, with D possibly matching TRBD2 (5 bases). The V end was cut by 2 bases, the J end by 7 bases, with 21 bases between. The CDR3 covers 16 residues. Germline loops: CDR1 KGHSH, CDR2 LQKENI. The CDR3 loop is CASSPVISSARGEQYF. The DNA for the CDR3 is TGTGCCAGCTCACCAGTGATCTCATCAGCCCGAGGGGAGCAGTACTTC.

The chain is built from TRBV14 and TRBJ2-3, with 8 bases that match TRBD1. The germline CDR1 and CDR2 sequences are SGHDN and FVKESK. J was trimmed by 2 bases and V by 5 bases; bases with no gene match: 9. CDR3 size: 16 residues. The CDR3 region is CASSFSDRAATDTQYF. The CDR3 region has the DNA TGTGCCAGCAGCTTCTCGGACAGGGCGGCCACAGATACGCAGTATTTT.

CDR3 region: CASSPGGARDRELFF. The CDR3, as DNA: TGTGCCAGCAGCCCCGGGGGGGCGAGGGATAGGGAGCTGTTTTTT. J is TRBJ2-2 and V is TRBV9; 8 positions agree with TRBD2. V dropped 4 bases and J dropped 9; count of bases not matched to a gene: 11. The CDR3 totals 15 residues. Per germline, CDR1 SGDLS and CDR2 YYNGEE.

This clonotype was seen at least ten times. The chain carries TRBV11-3 and TRBJ2-1; D is possibly TRBD2 (5 bases). Trimming cost V 5 bases and J 8 bases, with 31 bases left between them. This CDR3 is 19 amino acids long. From germline, CDR1 is SGHNT and CDR2 YENEEA. The chain's CDR3 is CASSAFILTLRGAEYEQFF. The CDR3 DNA reads TGTGCCAGCAGCGCCTTTATACTGACCCTTCGAGGAGCGGAGTATGAGCAGTTCTTC.

There are a few counts of this clonotype. The CDR3 DNA sequence: TGTGCCAGCAGCTTAGGGGACAGGGGGCTGGAAGCTTTCTTT. Its translation is CASSLGDRGLEAFF. The chain is built from TRBV11-2 and TRBJ1-1; 12 bases match TRBD1. V was pared by 1 base and J by 8 bases, with 2 bases of the junction left unmatched. Germline CDR1 and CDR2: SGHAT and FQNNGV. The CDR3 spans 14 residues.

This clonotype came up a few times. The genes are TRBV6-1 and TRBJ1-2; 10 bases align to TRBD1. This CDR3 has 15 amino acids. Per germline, CDR1 MNHNS and CDR2 SASEGT. Losses at the gene ends were 6 bases for V and 5 bases for J; bases not matched to a gene: 9. CDR3 loop: CASSPDGTGAYGYTF. The CDR3 DNA reads as TGTGCCAGCAGCCCGGACGGGACAGGGGCGTATGGCTACACCTTC.

This clonotype was observed a handful of times. The chain is built from TRBV7-9 and TRBJ2-3; D ambiguous. V dropped 3 bases and J dropped 0 bases, with 7 bases sitting between them. This CDR3 contains 14 residues. CDR1 SEHNR and CDR2 FQNEAQ come from the germline V gene (reference sequence). CDR3 in amino acids: CASSFRGSTDTQYF. CDR3 DNA: TGTGCCAGCAGCTTTCGCGGAAGCACAGATACGCAGTATTTT.

This clonotype has just a few counts. The V and J genes are TRBV6-1 and TRBJ2-5; D uncertain. This CDR3 region has 13 residues. The V and J ends lost 6 bases and 5 bases respectively, with 13 bases between them. CDR1 is MNHNS and CDR2 is SASEGT in the germline V gene. CDR3 DNA sequence: TGTGCCAGCAGCCCACATGGGCCGGAGACCCAGTACTTC. Protein: CASSPHGPETQYF.

This clonotype was found many times. The V call is TRBV7-2, the J call TRBJ1-1, with no clear D. CDR3 length: 16 residues. Germline CDR1 SGHTA, CDR2 FQGNSA. Trimming stripped 4 bases from V and 0 bases from J, with 15 bases between. CDR3 DNA sequence: TGTGCCAGCAGCTCGGAGCCCCCCCGGCTGAACACTGAAGCTTTCTTT. This gives the protein CASSSEPPRLNTEAFF.

This clonotype was seen ten or more times. The gene calls are TRBV6-2 or TRBV6-3 and TRBJ1-1, with D possibly being TRBD1 (6 bases). Germline loops: CDR1 MNHEY, CDR2 SVGEGT. CDR3 length: 13 amino acids. Trimming took 1 base from V and 6 from J, leaving 9 bases between them. CDR3 sequence reads: CASSYYRVPEAFF. CDR3 nucleotide sequence: TGTGCCAGCAGTTACTACAGGGTTCCTGAAGCTTTCTTT.